This TCR beta chain was obtained from a study of cytomegalovirus exposure and HLA in healthy donors. The primer mix had 60 Vbeta and 13 Jbeta primers. The protocol was immunoSEQ multiplex PCR, while the TCRdb copy is restricted to in-frame clones and leaves out a portion. Of fewer than 150,000 clones listed, 60% to 85% are singletons. Study-level findings and limits: In a later analysis, specific HLA alleles were associated with 15,000 or so TCR beta sequences at a 0.05 false discovery rate.

As concerns this clone: Its antigen is not identified. At one of its ends the junction is not consistent with the germline gene, which may arise from a read error.

This TCR was sampled from a male donor in good health and CMV-seronegative. Source material: PBMCs.

CDR3 sequence reads: CSSSFPDGYTF. The CDR3 DNA reads TGTTCCAGCAGCTTCCCTGATGGCTACACCTTC. The chain uses TRBV7-9 and TRBJ1-2; no firm D call. Germline CDR1 is SEHNR and CDR2 is FQNEAQ (reference sequence). This CDR3 has 11 amino acids.